These 12 T cell receptor beta chains were sequenced from one sample in a study of blood T cell repertoires in COVID-19 (dated by TCRdb to 2020 to 2022). Receptor libraries were prepared by the immunoSEQ multiplex PCR assay. The source is immuneACCESS, and TCRdb retained only in-frame sequences with V and J called. Part of the clones is not carried over; for the studies checked, unresolved V genes explain less than half of this, and the remainder is unexplained. In this sample the table shows about 17,000 clones, about nine tenths of which occur a single time. The ten largest clones take up 15% to 20% of the sample. The sequenced sample was peripheral blood. The source is a human donor with active COVID-19. The donor label of this sample is uncertain.

This clone has just a few counts. The chain uses TRBV5-1 and TRBJ2-3, with 9 bases lining up with TRBD2. The trim removed 1 base at V and 5 bases at J, leaving 8 bases unmatched. The CDR3 has 16 amino acids. Per germline, CDR1 SGHRS and CDR2 YFSETQ. The DNA of the CDR3 is TGCGCCAGCAGCTTGTGGCGGGGGGGCCCAGTAGATACGCAGTATTTT. It yields the protein CASSLWRGGPVDTQYF.

In this sample, this clone turned up a few times. The chain has TRBV3-1 (or the pseudogene TRBV3-2) and TRBJ2-7; 7 nucleotides line up with TRBD1. Germline V gene data show CDR1 as LGHDT and CDR2 as YNNKEL (reference sequence). CDR3 length: 14 residues. V gave up 5 bases and J gave up 6 bases; unmatched junction bases: 10. This chain's CDR3 is CASSATGERGEQYF. The CDR3 nucleotides read TGTGCCAGCAGCGCCACAGGGGAGAGGGGCGAGCAGTACTTC.

The rearrangement links TRBV19 to TRBJ2-7; 7 bases fit TRBD2. Germline assignment: CDR1 LNHDA and CDR2 SQIVND (reference sequence). This CDR3 has 16 amino acids. V was pared by 1 base and J by 5 bases, with 11 bases of the junction left unmatched. The CDR3 sequence: CASSIAQLGDYDEQYF. The CDR3 nucleotides are TGTGCCAGTAGTATAGCTCAACTGGGGGACTACGACGAGCAGTACTTC.

The J gene is TRBJ1-1, the V gene TRBV19; D might be TRBD1 (6 bases). CDR1 and CDR2 from the germline V gene are LNHDA and SQIVND (reference sequence). V dropped 0 bases and J dropped 8 bases, with 13 bases sitting between them. The length of the CDR3 is 14 residues. The CDR3 loop is CASSIDRRTAEAFF. The DNA for the CDR3 is TGTGCCAGTAGTATAGATAGAAGGACAGCCGAAGCTTTCTTT. The whole variable domain, remainder taken from reference TRBV19 and TRBJ1-1, is DGGITQSPKYLFRKEGQNVTLSCEQNLNHDAMYWYRQDPGQGLRLIYYSQIVNDFQKGDIAEGYSVSREKKESFPLTVTSAQKNPTAFYLCASSIDRRTAEAFFGQGTRLTVV.

The rearrangement uses TRBV7-9 and TRBJ2-7, with 7 bases aligning to TRBD1. V was clipped by 7 bases and J by 2 bases; unmatched bases: 8. The CDR3 length is 14 residues. CDR1 and CDR2 from the germline V gene are SEHNR and FQNEAQ (reference sequence). CDR3 in amino acids: CASNSYGTAYEQYF. The CDR3 nucleotides read TGTGCCAGCAATTCCTACGGGACAGCCTACGAGCAGTACTTC.

The gene calls are TRBV29-1 and TRBJ2-2, with TRBD1 matching 8 bases. The trim removed 4 bases at V and 6 bases at J, leaving 7 bases unmatched. The germline V gene encodes CDR1 SQVTM and CDR2 ANQGSEA. This CDR3 has 14 amino acids. CDR3: CSVGAGGAAGELFF. CDR3 DNA sequence: TGCAGCGTTGGGGCAGGGGGCGCGGCCGGGGAGCTGTTTTTT.

The chain links TRBV6-2 or TRBV6-3 to TRBJ2-1, with 10 bases fitting TRBD2. The junction had 17 bases not matched to a gene; V was cut back by 4 bases and J by 8 bases. The germline V gene encodes CDR1 MNHEY and CDR2 SVGEGT. This CDR3 is built from 18 residues. CDR3 in DNA: TGTGCCAGCAGTTCCTTCCTACGGACTAGCGGTCTATCCTATGAGCAGTTCTTC. This codes for CASSSFLRTSGLSYEQFF.

The chain couples TRBV7-2 to TRBJ1-2; tentatively, D is TRBD1 (6 bases). Per germline, CDR1 SGHTA and CDR2 FQGNSA. The CDR3 contains 13 residues. Trimming took off 3 bases at V and 6 bases at J, with 11 bases between the two ends. The CDR3 loop reads CASSFPGQNGYTF. The CDR3, as DNA: TGTGCCAGCAGCTTTCCCGGACAGAATGGCTACACCTTC.

A note on this clone: Distinct nucleotide sequences in the sample also encode this CDR3. The chain is built from TRBV24-1 and TRBJ1-2, with D possibly TRBD1 on 6 matching bases. CDR1 and CDR2 (germline): KGHDR, SFDVKD. V shed 5 bases and J shed 4 bases, with 16 bases lying between them. There are 15 residues in the CDR3. The CDR3: CATSATGIPFYGYTF. The CDR3 DNA is TGTGCCACCAGTGCTACAGGGATCCCATTCTATGGCTACACCTTC.

This clone was seen once. This chain connects TRBV7-8 to TRBJ2-1, with D maybe TRBD2 (5 bases). Looked up from germline, CDR1 is SGHVS and CDR2 is FQNEAQ. Trimming stripped 5 bases from V and 0 bases from J, with 14 bases between. The CDR3 is 16 amino acids. The CDR3 spells CASSPRVGSSYNEQFF. DNA of the CDR3: TGTGCCAGCAGCCCCCGGGTGGGGAGCTCCTACAATGAGCAGTTCTTC. The full variable domain, completed using reference TRBV7-8 and TRBJ2-1, is GAGVSQSPRYKVAKRGQDVALRCDPISGHVSLFWYQQALGQGPEFLTYFQNEAQLDKSGLPSDRFFAERPEGSVSTLKIQRTQQEDSAVYLCASSPRVGSSYNEQFFGPGTRLTVL.

The chain joins TRBV5-5 to TRBJ1-5; D remains ambiguous. The CDR3 has 18 amino acids. The germline gives CDR1 SGHKS, CDR2 YYEKEE (reference sequence). The V and J ends lost 4 bases and 7 bases respectively, with 27 bases between them. In DNA, the CDR3 is TGTGCCAGCAGCCCTCTAGAACGCCCAGACGGCTACGGGCAGCCCCAGCATTTT. Its protein product is CASSPLERPDGYGQPQHF.

The chain recombines TRBV4-3 with TRBJ2-3; the match to TRBD1 covers 7 bases. The V gene end was trimmed by 2 bases and the J gene end by 2 bases; junction bases not matched to a gene: 7. The germline V gene has CDR1 LGHNA and CDR2 YSLEER. This CDR3 spans 16 amino acids. CDR3 sequence: CASSQTRGSHTDTQYF. The CDR3 DNA reads TGCGCCAGCAGCCAAACCAGGGGGAGTCACACAGATACGCAGTATTTT.